This T cell receptor beta chain came from a study of Graves' ophthalmopathy and Graves' hyperthyroidism. This clonotype was counted at least ten times. Amplification targeted the TCR beta CDR3 regions, with RNA transcripts as the source material. First-round RT-PCR used HTBI primers; second-round multiplex PCR followed. TCRdb analysed the multiplex PCR reads with MiXCR anew, one entry per CDR3 protein. The table lists some 1.1 million distinct CDR3 sequences, 35% to 45% of them singletons, with around 10% in the top ten. V gave up 5 bases and J gave up 2 bases, with 12 bases separating them. Germline CDR1 reads SGHAT; CDR2 reads FQNNGV. CDR3 length: 14 residues.

V usage is TRBV11-2 and J usage is TRBJ2-5; D call uncertain. The sequence was obtained from an adult man with Graves' hyperthyroidism. The sample comprised peripheral blood or thyroid tissue (not recorded which). CDR3 nucleotides: TGTGCCAGCAGCCCATGGGTAGGGCAAGAGACCCAGTACTTC. This encodes CASSPWVGQETQYF.